These 16 T cell receptor beta chains were all obtained from the same sample, sequenced in a study of CD8 T cells in ankylosing spondylitis. Study-wide findings and caveats: Seemingly distinctive of ankylosing spondylitis blood was a TCR beta motif formed by eight highly homologous variants.

TCRdb reprocessed the 5' RACE reads via MiXCR and lists one record per CDR3 protein. The data contain 350,000 to 450,000 distinct CDR3 sequences, 25% to 30% of them seen just once; the ten biggest clones take up approximately 1%. No cognate antigen is known for these TCRs. Input material: blood, either unsorted or a sorted T cell fraction (not recorded which). The receptor set was obtained from a male donor with ankylosing spondylitis.

The chain recombines TRBV3-1 with TRBJ2-5; D gene unclear. This CDR3 is 13 amino acids long. Germline V gives CDR1 LGHDT, CDR2 YNNKEL (reference sequence). V shed 7 bases and J shed 9 bases, with 18 bases lying between them. CDR3 nucleotide sequence: TGTGCCAGCACCCACTATCCTGATAAGTCCCAGTACTTC. Amino acids: CASTHYPDKSQYF.

This clonotype has a handful of counts. The chain joins TRBV7-9 to TRBJ2-7; D gene uncertain. Germline V CDR1 and CDR2: SEHNR, FQNEAQ (reference sequence). V dropped 1 base and J dropped 0 bases, with 7 bases sitting between them. The CDR3 is 14 residues long. The CDR3 sequence is CASSLGSTSYEQYF. The DNA for the CDR3 is TGTGCCAGCAGCTTAGGTTCCACCTCCTACGAGCAGTACTTC.

This clonotype was seen a few times. This chain joins TRBV6-2 or TRBV6-3 and TRBJ2-1; 16 nucleotides align to TRBD2. Germline CDR1 and CDR2: MNHEY and SVGEGT. Trimming cost V 7 bases and J 4 bases; bases outside gene matches: 4. The CDR3 spans 16 residues. CDR3 protein: CASNPGLAGGYNEQFF. The CDR3 DNA is TGTGCCAGCAACCCGGGACTAGCGGGAGGGTACAATGAGCAGTTCTTC.

This sequence joins TRBV7-7 and TRBJ1-1; no definite D call. Germline V CDR1 and CDR2: SSHAT, FNYEAQ (reference sequence). The CDR3 totals 13 residues. V lost 6 bases to trimming and J lost 0 bases, with 8 bases between them. The chain's CDR3 is CASSWRLNTEAFF. As DNA, the CDR3 is TGTGCCAGCAGTTGGAGACTGAACACTGAAGCTTTCTTT.

This clonotype was seen only a few times. The chain is built from TRBV29-1 and TRBJ1-2; D is unresolved. Germline-derived CDR1 and CDR2 are SQVTM and ANQGSEA. This CDR3 is built from 10 residues. V shed 5 bases and J shed 8 bases, with 9 bases lying between them. This CDR3 is CSVHREGYTF. The CDR3 DNA reads as TGCAGCGTTCACAGAGAAGGCTACACCTTC.

The sample holds many counts of this clonotype. The rearrangement uses TRBV5-1 and TRBJ1-2, with D perhaps matching TRBD1 (5 bases). The V end lost 1 base, the J end lost 13 bases, and 17 bases lay between the germline ends. The CDR3 has 13 amino acids. The germline V gene encodes CDR1 SGHRS and CDR2 YFSETQ. As DNA, the CDR3 is TGCGCCAGCAGCTTGTTACAGGATCGTATCGGCACCTTC. Its translation: CASSLLQDRIGTF.

CDR3 bases: TGTGCCAGCAGTATCGGGCCTCTGGAGAATTCACCCCTCCACTTT. This encodes CASSIGPLENSPLHF. The rearrangement links TRBV6-2 or TRBV6-3 to TRBJ1-6; D gene unclear. Germline lookup yields CDR1 MNHEY and CDR2 SVGEGT. The length of the CDR3 is 15 residues. Trimming pared 5 bases from V and 7 bases from J, leaving 15 bases between.

The V gene is TRBV7-9, the J gene TRBJ2-5; D possibly corresponds to TRBD2 (6 bases). In germline, CDR1 is SEHNR, CDR2 FQNEAQ (reference sequence). The germline V and J ends were trimmed by 5 bases and 4 bases, with 8 bases remaining between them. This CDR3 is 12 amino acids long. CDR3 amino acids: CASSTGGETQYF. The CDR3 coding sequence is TGTGCCAGCAGCACCGGGGGAGAGACCCAGTACTTC.

This clonotype was picked up a small number of times. The CDR3 DNA sequence: TGTGCCAGCAGTGGGGCGGCGGGGGAGAACACTGAAGCTTTCTTT. Translated: CASSGAAGENTEAFF. The V and J genes are TRBV2 and TRBJ1-1, with a possible D match to TRBD1 (5 bases). The CDR3 is 15 amino acids. With 4 bases removed from V and 1 base from J, the gap between germline ends came to 13 bases. Germline V gives CDR1 SNHLY, CDR2 FYNNEI.

V usage is TRBV29-1 and J usage is TRBJ2-7; no firm D call. V lost 6 bases and J lost 0, with 9 bases in between. The CDR3 length is 12 residues. From germline, CDR1 is SQVTM and CDR2 ANQGSEA. Written as DNA, the CDR3 is TGCAGCGTGGGGTCCAGCTCCTACGAGCAGTACTTC. Translating gives CSVGSSSYEQYF.

J is TRBJ2-7 and V is TRBV7-9; 15 bases fit TRBD2. Germline V gene lookup returns CDR1 SEHNR and CDR2 FQNEAQ (reference sequence). The V segment lost 3 bases and the J segment 10 bases; nucleotides outside the gene matches: 10. The CDR3 contains 16 residues. The CDR3 sequence is CASSFSQGLAGGPQYV. In DNA, the CDR3 is TGTGCCAGCAGCTTTTCCCAGGGACTAGCGGGAGGTCCCCAGTACGTC.

This clonotype was observed a few times. The gene calls are TRBV7-2 and TRBJ2-3; D gene unclear. There are 13 residues in the CDR3. Trimming took 3 bases from V and 10 from J, leaving 14 bases between them. Germline assignment: CDR1 SGHTA and CDR2 FQGNSA. CDR3 nucleotides: TGTGCCAGCAGCTTCGGCCCCATCCTACCGCAGTATTTT. Its protein product is CASSFGPILPQYF.

The chain employs TRBV24-1 and TRBJ2-5; D is perhaps TRBD1 or TRBD2 (5 bases each). CDR1 is KGHDR and CDR2 is SFDVKD in the germline V gene. CDR3 length: 16 residues. Trimming left V 2 bases short and J 1 base short, with 13 bases between. CDR3 in amino acids: CATSDSSGPRQETQYF. The CDR3 region has the DNA TGTGCCACCAGTGATTCGTCGGGACCCCGCCAAGAGACCCAGTACTTC.

The rearrangement links TRBV20-1 to TRBJ2-1; maybe TRBD2 (5 bases). The CDR3 is 14 residues long. V lost 6 bases and J lost 3, with 15 bases in between. Germline V lookup: CDR1 DFQATT, CDR2 SNEGSKA (reference sequence). CDR3 in DNA: TGCAGTGCAGGGAGCGGCCCACGCTACAATGAGCAGTTCTTC. As protein: CSAGSGPRYNEQFF.

This clonotype showed up just a few times. The chain employs TRBV27 and TRBJ2-3; 10 bases match TRBD1. The junction had 7 bases not matched to a gene; V was cut back by 0 bases and J by 10 bases. Looked up from germline, CDR1 is MNHEY and CDR2 is SMNVEV (reference sequence). This CDR3 comprises 15 residues. This CDR3 is CASSLSRDRGIAQYF. CDR3 nucleotides: TGTGCCAGCAGTTTATCGAGGGACAGGGGTATTGCGCAGTATTTT.

This clonotype turned up a few times. This sequence joins TRBV20-1 and TRBJ2-1, with D perhaps TRBD1 or TRBD2 (5 bases each). There are 13 residues in the CDR3. The V end was cut by 5 bases, the J end by 8 bases, with 16 bases between. Germline lookup yields CDR1 DFQATT and CDR2 SNEGSKA (reference sequence). Here the CDR3 DNA reads TGCAGTGCTCCCTTATTGGGACGGCATGAGCAGTTCTTC. It translates to CSAPLLGRHEQFF.